The subject of this entry is one T cell receptor beta chain. Its antigen remains unknown. This entry belongs to a study of shared clonotypes between healthy human individuals. At the deep level, the assay was run. Once extracted for a subset, genomic DNA was divided evenly among several immunoSEQ plates. Generated by immunoSEQ multiplex PCR, the TCRdb table keeps only in-frame clones and is missing some. This sample has some 2,500,000 clones, with around 90% found just once. In germline, CDR1 is MGHRA, CDR2 YSYEKL. The CDR3 extends over 16 amino acids. Trimming at V came to 4 bases and at J to 2 bases, leaving 5 bases not matched to a gene. General observations from the study: Some naive CD4 clonotypes, 4% to 6%, turned up in common across a handful of donors. Despite large depth, rarefaction showed incomplete sorted-subset sequencing.

This TCR came from a man aged 18 to 29 in good health. Some clones in this sample may be carry-over from other donors' samples. The gene calls are TRBV4-1 and TRBJ2-2; 9 bases line up with TRBD1. Source material: naive CD4+ T cells from PBMCs. Subset meaning: CD45RA+ positively selected. This chain's CDR3 is CASSPRQGGNTGELFF. The CDR3, as DNA: TGCGCCAGCAGCCCCCGACAGGGGGGCAACACCGGGGAGCTGTTTTTT.